The present TCR beta chain was sequenced within a study of shared clonotypes between healthy human individuals. Study background: The study drew on a couple of women and three men aged 18 to 49 as donors. Study-level points and caveats: At large depth, rarefaction still showed sorted-subset sequencing to be incomplete.

Details on this clone: Its target is not known.

The CDR3 extends over 13 amino acids. V lost 8 bases, J lost 4 bases, and 12 bases lay in between. Germline V gene data show CDR1 as SNHLY and CDR2 as FYNNEI. Using immunoSEQ multiplex PCR, the repertoire was profiled, and TCRdb retains in-frame clones only, with some absent. The profile shows about 510,000 clones, almost 97% of them singletons. This rearrangement joins TRBV2 to TRBJ1-5; D perhaps matches TRBD1 (6 bases). Sequencing was done on a sample of naive CD4+ T cells sorted from blood. Described subset: CD45RA+ positively selected. The clonotype originates from a woman in her 30s in good health. The CDR3 DNA reads TGTGCCAGCTCGGGGGCGGTAAATCAGCCCCAGCATTTT. Its protein product is CASSGAVNQPQHF.